What follows are 17 T cell receptor beta chains derived from one specimen sequenced in a study of blood T cell repertoires in COVID-19. Assay used: immunoSEQ multiplex PCR; TCRdb lists only in-frame clones, some missing. The data show some 300,000 clones, with about 90% seen just once and less than 3% held by the top ten. The sequenced sample was PBMCs or T cells enriched from blood (not recorded which). These receptors all come from a woman in her forties or fifties who had been exposed to COVID-19.

This sequence joins TRBV27 and TRBJ2-7, with 7 bases matching TRBD1. Germline CDR1 is MNHEY and CDR2 is SMNVEV (reference sequence). The CDR3 loop spans 15 amino acids. The V and J ends lost 4 bases and 7 bases, in that order; junction bases with no gene match: 13. CDR3 in DNA: TGTGCCAGCAGTTCGACAGGGCCCCCCCTGGGGGAGCAGTACTTC. Its translation is CASSSTGPPLGEQYF.

This clone has just one count. The V and J genes are TRBV5-4 and TRBJ2-7, with D maybe TRBD2 (5 bases). There are 17 residues in the CDR3. Trimming pared 4 bases from V and 0 bases from J, leaving 20 bases between. Germline CDR1 and CDR2: SGHNT and YYREEE (reference sequence). Written as DNA, the CDR3 is TGTGCCAGCAGCGCGGGCGGACTGACCCGGAGCTCCTACGAGCAGTACTTC. Translation gives CASSAGGLTRSSYEQYF.

This sequence joins TRBV4-2 and TRBJ1-5; D is unresolved. The germline V gene has CDR1 LGHNA and CDR2 YNFKEQ. The CDR3 is made up of 16 amino acids. With 1 base removed from V and 0 bases from J, the gap between germline ends came to 10 bases. The CDR3 DNA reads as TGTGCCAGCAGCCAAGGCTCCACTTATAGCAATCAGCCCCAGCATTTT. This codes for CASSQGSTYSNQPQHF.

This rearrangement joins TRBV5-1 to TRBJ2-5, with 9 nucleotides matching TRBD1. Germline V CDR1 and CDR2: SGHRS, YFSETQ. The ends lost 5 bases at V and 5 bases at J; junction bases unmatched: 7. The length of the CDR3 is 14 residues. CDR3 in amino acids: CASRKTGGGETQYF. As DNA, the CDR3 is TGCGCCAGCAGAAAGACAGGGGGTGGGGAGACCCAGTACTTC.

The chain links TRBV28 to TRBJ2-7, with D hard to call. Trimming pared 6 bases from V and 7 bases from J, leaving 13 bases between. From germline, CDR1 is MDHEN and CDR2 SYDVKM. The CDR3 consists of 12 residues. DNA of the CDR3: TGTGCCAGCAGCGAGACATCCTCGGAGCAGTACTTC. It codes for CASSETSSEQYF.

The gene calls are TRBV19 and TRBJ1-5; D is undetermined. Trimming left V 4 bases short and J 0 bases short, with 7 bases between. Germline CDR1 and CDR2: LNHDA and SQIVND (reference sequence). This CDR3 is built from 14 residues. The CDR3 protein is CASSTRNSNQPQHF. CDR3 nucleotides: TGTGCCAGTAGTACTCGTAATAGCAATCAGCCCCAGCATTTT.

The gene calls are TRBV11-1 and TRBJ2-1, with 9 positions matching TRBD1. V lost 5 bases and J lost 7; bases outside the gene matches: 6. Per the germline V gene, CDR1 is SGHAT and CDR2 is FQDESV (reference sequence). This CDR3 comprises 14 residues. CDR3 nucleotide sequence: TGTGCCAGCAGCAAGCCGGGACAGGGTAATGAGCAGTTCTTC. It is translated as CASSKPGQGNEQFF.

This clone has a handful of counts. The chain joins TRBV2 to TRBJ2-3; weak D call: TRBD2 (7 bases). CDR3 length: 14 amino acids. CDR1 is SNHLY, CDR2 FYNNEI, per germline. Trimming cost V 9 bases and J 1 base, with 14 bases left between them. The CDR3 nucleotides are TGTGCCAGAAAAGGGGGGGCCGGCACAGATACGCAGTATTTT. This translates into CARKGGAGTDTQYF.

The chain couples TRBV30 to TRBJ1-4; D remains ambiguous. V was pared by 1 base and J by 4 bases, with 4 bases between. The length of the CDR3 is 12 residues. Germline V gene data show CDR1 as GTSNPN and CDR2 as SVGIG (reference sequence). The CDR3 bases are TGTGCCTGGAGTGGACTTAATGAAAAACTGTTTTTT. It codes for CAWSGLNEKLFF.

The V gene is TRBV18, the J gene TRBJ1-4; D uncertain. The V gene's germline CDR1 is KGHSH and CDR2 LQKENI. V lost 2 bases to trimming and J lost 0 bases, with 7 bases between them. The CDR3 sequence is 15 residues long. CDR3 loop: CASSPLAATNEKLFF. CDR3 nucleotides: TGTGCCAGCTCACCATTGGCAGCAACTAATGAAAAACTGTTTTTT.

This clone showed up just a few times. In DNA, the CDR3 is TGTGCCAGCAGTGAATACCAGGGGGCTGTGTATGGCTACACCTTC. It is translated as CASSEYQGAVYGYTF. V is TRBV6-1 and J is TRBJ1-2; 8 bases are a match to TRBD1. CDR3 length: 15 amino acids. J lost 5 bases, V lost 2 bases, and 7 bases had no gene match. Germline V gives CDR1 MNHNS, CDR2 SASEGT.

This rearrangement joins TRBV2 to TRBJ1-4, with TRBD1 as a possible D gene (6 bases). The V gene lost 5 bases and the J gene lost 3 bases, with 13 bases spanning the gap. This CDR3 has 15 residues. The germline CDR1 and CDR2 sequences are SNHLY and FYNNEI. CDR3 region: CASSNQGISNEKLFF. CDR3 sequence (DNA): TGTGCCAGCAGTAACCAGGGGATCTCTAATGAAAAACTGTTTTTT. Full variable domain (missing parts from reference TRBV2 and TRBJ1-4): EPEVTQTPSHQVTQMGQEVILRCVPISNHLYFYWYRQILGQKVEFLVSFYNNEISEKSEIFDDQFSVERPDGSNFTLKIRSTKLEDSAMYFCASSNQGISNEKLFFGSGTQLSVL.

The DNA for the CDR3 is TGCGCCAGCAGCTTGGGGGTCAGGGTATCTGGTCCAGATACGCAGTATTTT. This codes for CASSLGVRVSGPDTQYF. This chain joins TRBV5-1 and TRBJ2-3; D might be TRBD1 (5 bases). Trimming stripped 0 bases from V and 4 bases from J, with 18 bases between. The germline gives CDR1 SGHRS, CDR2 YFSETQ. The CDR3 spans 17 residues.

This rearrangement joins TRBV7-9 to TRBJ2-5; 11 positions match TRBD2. This CDR3 has 15 amino acids. With V trimmed by 5 bases and J by 5 bases, 7 bases remained unmatched. The germline V gene encodes CDR1 SEHNR and CDR2 FQNEAQ (reference sequence). In nucleotides, the CDR3 is TGTGCCAGCAGCGTTCTAGCGGGGGGAGCGGAGACCCAGTACTTC. This codes for CASSVLAGGAETQYF. The full variable domain, its missing parts supplied by reference TRBV7-9 and TRBJ2-5, is DTGVSQNPRHKITKRGQNVTFRCDPISEHNRLYWYRQTLGQGPEFLTYFQNEAQLEKSRLLSDRFSAERPKGSFSTLEIQRTEQGDSAMYLCASSVLAGGAETQYFGPGTRLLVL.

The count of this clone is one. The CDR3 loop is CAWSPHRGFNGYTF. The CDR3 coding sequence is TGTGCCTGGAGTCCCCACAGGGGTTTTAATGGCTACACCTTC. The V and J genes are TRBV30 and TRBJ1-2, with 7 bases that match TRBD1. Germline V lookup: CDR1 GTSNPN, CDR2 SVGIG (reference sequence). This CDR3 region has 14 residues. V was pared by 2 bases and J by 6 bases, with 9 bases of the junction left unmatched.

This sequence joins TRBV27 and TRBJ1-4; 10 nucleotides align to TRBD1. CDR3 length: 16 residues. The germline V gene has CDR1 MNHEY and CDR2 SMNVEV (reference sequence). V lost 2 bases and J lost 7; bases outside the gene matches: 7. CDR3 sequence reads: CASSLATGGAGEKLFF. DNA for the CDR3: TGTGCCAGCAGTTTAGCGACAGGGGGCGCGGGTGAAAAACTGTTTTTT.

This clone came up once. The chain employs TRBV19 and TRBJ1-5, with 8 bases identical to TRBD1. Per the germline V gene, CDR1 is LNHDA and CDR2 is SQIVND (reference sequence). The CDR3 length is 16 residues. V was pared by 9 bases and J by 1 base, with 11 bases of the junction left unmatched. The CDR3 sequence: CASQGRDRMSNQPQHF. For the CDR3, the DNA is TGTGCCAGCCAGGGCCGGGACAGGATGAGCAATCAGCCCCAGCATTTT.